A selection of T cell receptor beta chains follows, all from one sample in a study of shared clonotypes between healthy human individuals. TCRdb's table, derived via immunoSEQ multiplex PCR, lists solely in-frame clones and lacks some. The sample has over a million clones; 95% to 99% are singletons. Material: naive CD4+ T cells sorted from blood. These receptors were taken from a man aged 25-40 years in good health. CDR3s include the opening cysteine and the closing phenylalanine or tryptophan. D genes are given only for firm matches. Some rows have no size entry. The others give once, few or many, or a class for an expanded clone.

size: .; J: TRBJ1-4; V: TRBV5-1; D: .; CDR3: CASSMTGINEKLFF; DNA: TGCGCCAGCAGCATGACGGGTATTAATGAAAAACTGTTTTTT
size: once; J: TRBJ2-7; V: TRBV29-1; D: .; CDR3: CSGASTYEQYF; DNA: TGCAGCGGGGCCTCTACCTACGAGCAGTACTTC
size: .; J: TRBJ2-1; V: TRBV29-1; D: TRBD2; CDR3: CSVGEVAGGGEQFF; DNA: TGCAGCGTTGGTGAAGTAGCGGGAGGGGGTGAGCAGTTCTTC
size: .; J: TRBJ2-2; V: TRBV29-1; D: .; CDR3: CSVGGTGRTGELFF; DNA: TGCAGCGTGGGGGGGACAGGAAGGACCGGGGAGCTGTTTTTT
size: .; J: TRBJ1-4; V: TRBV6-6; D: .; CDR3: CASSYGGEKLFF; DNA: TGTGCCAGCAGTTACGGGGGAGAAAAACTGTTTTTT
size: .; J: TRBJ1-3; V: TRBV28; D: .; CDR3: CASSFLDGRSSGNTIYF; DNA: TGTGCCAGCAGTTTTCTGGACGGCCGGTCCTCTGGAAACACCATATATTTT
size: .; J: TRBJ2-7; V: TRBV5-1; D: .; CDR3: CASSLEAGYEQYF; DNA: TGCGCCAGCAGCTTAGAGGCCGGCTACGAGCAGTACTTC
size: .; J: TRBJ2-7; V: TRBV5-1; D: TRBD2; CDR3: CASSLGEGSQSPYEQYF; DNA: TGCGCCAGCAGTCTGGGGGAGGGGTCTCAGAGCCCCTACGAGCAGTACTTC
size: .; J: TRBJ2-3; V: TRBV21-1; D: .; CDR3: CASSKPGGRASGLTDTQYF; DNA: TGTGCCAGCAGCAAACCGGGTGGGAGGGCTAGCGGACTCACAGATACGCAGTATTTT
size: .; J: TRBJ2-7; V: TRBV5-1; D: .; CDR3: CASRDGQRSDEQYF; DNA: TGCGCCAGCAGGGACGGGCAGCGCTCGGACGAGCAGTACTTC
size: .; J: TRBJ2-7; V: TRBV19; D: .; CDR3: CASSIGGADSYEQYF; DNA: TGTGCCAGTAGTATAGGCGGGGCTGACTCCTACGAGCAGTACTTC
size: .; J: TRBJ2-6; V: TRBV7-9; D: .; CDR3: CASSSDRLKANVLTF; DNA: TGTGCCAGCAGCTCGGACAGACTAAAGGCCAACGTCCTGACTTTC
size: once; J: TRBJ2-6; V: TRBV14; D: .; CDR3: CASSSSGANVLTF; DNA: TGTGCCAGCAGCAGTTCTGGGGCCAACGTCCTGACTTTC
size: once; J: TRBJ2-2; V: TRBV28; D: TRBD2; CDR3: CASRPRAFGTSRNTGELFF; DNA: TGTGCCAGCAGGCCGCGGGCATTTGGGACTAGCAGGAACACCGGGGAGCTGTTTTTT
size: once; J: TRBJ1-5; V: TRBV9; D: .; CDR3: CASSVAGGNQPQHF; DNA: TGTGCCAGCAGCGTAGCTGGGGGAAATCAGCCCCAGCATTTT
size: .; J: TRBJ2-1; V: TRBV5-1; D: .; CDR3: CASSFGQEGQFF; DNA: TGCGCCAGCAGCTTTGGACAGGAGGGGCAGTTCTTC
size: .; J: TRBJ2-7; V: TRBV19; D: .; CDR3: CASSITGPYEQYF; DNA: TGTGCCAGTAGTATCACAGGGCCCTACGAGCAGTACTTC
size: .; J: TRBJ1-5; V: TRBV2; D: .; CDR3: CASSDGYSNQPQHF; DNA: TGTGCCAGCAGTGATGGTTATAGCAATCAGCCCCAGCATTTT
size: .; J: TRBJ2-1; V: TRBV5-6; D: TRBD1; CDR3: CASRWDRDVRNEQFF; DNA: TGTGCCAGCAGATGGGACAGGGACGTCCGCAATGAGCAGTTCTTC
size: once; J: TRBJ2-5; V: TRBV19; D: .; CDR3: CASKYGRVETQYF; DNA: TGTGCCAGTAAATATGGCAGGGTAGAGACCCAGTACTTC
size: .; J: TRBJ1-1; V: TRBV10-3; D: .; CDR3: CAILGRDTTEAFF; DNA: TGTGCCATCTTAGGGCGGGACACCACTGAAGCTTTCTTT
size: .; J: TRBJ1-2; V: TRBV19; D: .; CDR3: CASSRDVGGQSYGYTF; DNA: TGTGCCAGTAGTAGAGATGTCGGGGGGCAAAGCTATGGCTACACCTTC
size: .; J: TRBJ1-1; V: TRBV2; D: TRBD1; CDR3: CASRETGTASTEAFF; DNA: TGTGCCAGCAGGGAAACCGGGACAGCGAGCACTGAAGCTTTCTTT
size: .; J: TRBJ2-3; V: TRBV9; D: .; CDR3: CASSSAGPSTDTQYF; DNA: TGTGCCAGCAGCTCAGCGGGTCCTAGCACAGATACGCAGTATTTT
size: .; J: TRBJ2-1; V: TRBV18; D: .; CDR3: CASSRPGSGGDEQFF; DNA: TGTGCCAGCTCACGCCCGGGGAGCGGAGGCGATGAGCAGTTCTTC
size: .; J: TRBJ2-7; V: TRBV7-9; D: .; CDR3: CASSLEAISSYEQYF; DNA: TGTGCCAGCAGCTTAGAGGCAATTTCCTCCTACGAGCAGTACTTC
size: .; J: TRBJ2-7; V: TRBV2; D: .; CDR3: CASSDYSYEQYF; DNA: TGTGCCAGCTCGGATTACTCCTACGAGCAGTACTTC
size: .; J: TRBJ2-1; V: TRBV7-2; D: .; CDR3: CASSLVGNSGSGEQFF; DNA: TGTGCCAGCAGCTTAGTGGGGAATTCCGGATCGGGAGAGCAGTTCTTC
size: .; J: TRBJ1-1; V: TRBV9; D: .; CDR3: CASSVEQVNTEAFF; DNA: TGTGCCAGCAGCGTAGAACAGGTGAACACTGAAGCTTTCTTT
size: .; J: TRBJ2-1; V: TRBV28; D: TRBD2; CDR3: CASSFPSGAELDEQFF; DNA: TGTGCCAGCAGTTTTCCCAGCGGGGCTGAATTGGATGAGCAGTTCTTC
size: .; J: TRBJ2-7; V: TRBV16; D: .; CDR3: CASSLTPLSYEQYF; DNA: TGTGCCAGCAGCCTTACCCCTCTCTCCTACGAGCAGTACTTC
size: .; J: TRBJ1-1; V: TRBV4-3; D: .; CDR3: CASSQDQEAEAFF; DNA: TGCGCCAGCAGCCAAGATCAGGAGGCTGAAGCTTTCTTT
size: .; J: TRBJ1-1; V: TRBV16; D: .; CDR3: CASSRGTVKVLNTEAFF; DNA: TGTGCCAGCAGCCGAGGGACCGTGAAAGTCCTAAACACTGAAGCTTTCTTT
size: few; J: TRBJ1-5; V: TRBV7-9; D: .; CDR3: CASSLGHPEKPQHF; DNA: TGTGCCAGCAGCTTAGGCCACCCTGAGAAGCCCCAGCATTTT
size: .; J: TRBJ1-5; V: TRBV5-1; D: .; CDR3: CASSFGHNQPQHF; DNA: TGCGCCAGCAGCTTCGGTCACAATCAGCCCCAGCATTTT
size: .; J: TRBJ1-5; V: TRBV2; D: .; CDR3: CASSEAAGGIGSQPQHF; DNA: TGTGCCAGCAGTGAAGCAGCCGGGGGAATAGGGAGTCAGCCCCAGCATTTT
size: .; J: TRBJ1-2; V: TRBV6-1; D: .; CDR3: CASSEAGSYGYTF; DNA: TGTGCCAGCAGTGAAGCGGGGAGCTATGGCTACACCTTC
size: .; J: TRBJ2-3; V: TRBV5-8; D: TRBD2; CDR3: CASTTSGTSTDTQYF; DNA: TGTGCCAGCACCACTAGCGGGACTAGCACAGATACGCAGTATTTT
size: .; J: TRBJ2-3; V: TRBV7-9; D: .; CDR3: CASTRRGNADTQYF; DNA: TGTGCCAGCACTCGGCGGGGAAACGCAGATACGCAGTATTTT
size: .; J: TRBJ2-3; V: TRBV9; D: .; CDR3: CASSVGLAGYDTQYF; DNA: TGTGCCAGCAGCGTAGGGCTAGCAGGGTACGATACGCAGTATTTT
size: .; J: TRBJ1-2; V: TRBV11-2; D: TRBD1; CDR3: CASSFDRDYGYTF; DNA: TGTGCCAGCAGCTTCGACAGGGATTATGGCTACACCTTC
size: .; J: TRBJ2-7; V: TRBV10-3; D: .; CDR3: CAISPQGSTYEQYF; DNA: TGTGCCATCAGCCCACAGGGATCTACCTACGAGCAGTACTTC
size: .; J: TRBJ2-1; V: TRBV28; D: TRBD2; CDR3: CASSLFGGREAGGNEQFF; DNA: TGTGCCAGCAGTTTATTTGGCGGGAGGGAGGCGGGCGGCAATGAGCAGTTCTTC
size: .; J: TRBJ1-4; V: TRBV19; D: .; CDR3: CASSRQEVKLFF; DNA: TGTGCCAGTAGTCGACAGGAGGTAAAACTGTTTTTT
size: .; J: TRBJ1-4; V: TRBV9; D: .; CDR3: CASSPNRAANEKLFF; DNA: TGTGCCAGCAGCCCGAACAGGGCGGCTAATGAAAAACTGTTTTTT
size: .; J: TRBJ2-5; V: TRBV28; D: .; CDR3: CASSTQGQETQYF; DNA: TGTGCCAGCAGTACTCAGGGCCAAGAGACCCAGTACTTC
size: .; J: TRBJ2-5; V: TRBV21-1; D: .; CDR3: CASSLRGGQGEETQYF; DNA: TGTGCCAGCAGCCTCCGGGGCGGTCAGGGGGAGGAGACCCAGTACTTC
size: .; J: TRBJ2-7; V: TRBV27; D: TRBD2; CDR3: CASSFLSSGGTYEQYF; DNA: TGTGCCAGCAGTTTTCTTTCTAGCGGGGGGACGTACGAGCAGTACTTC
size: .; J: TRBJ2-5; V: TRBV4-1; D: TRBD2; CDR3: CASSHPRGLAGPVQETQYF; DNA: TGCGCCAGCAGCCACCCTAGGGGACTAGCGGGCCCGGTTCAAGAGACCCAGTACTTC
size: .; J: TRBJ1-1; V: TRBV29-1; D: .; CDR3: CSVEGRVNTEAFF; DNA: TGCAGCGTTGAAGGACGGGTGAACACTGAAGCTTTCTTT
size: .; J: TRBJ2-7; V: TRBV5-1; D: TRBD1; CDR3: CASSLQGGAEYF; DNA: TGCGCCAGCAGCTTACAGGGGGGAGCCGAGTACTTC
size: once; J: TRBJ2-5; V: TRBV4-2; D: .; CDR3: CASSQDRGSETQYF; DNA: TGTGCCAGCAGCCAAGATCGTGGGTCGGAGACCCAGTACTTC
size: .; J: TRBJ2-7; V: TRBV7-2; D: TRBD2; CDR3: CASSLRAGGGYEQYF; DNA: TGTGCCAGCAGCTTACGCGCGGGAGGGGGCTACGAGCAGTACTTC
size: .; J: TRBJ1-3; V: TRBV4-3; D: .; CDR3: CASSQVAGSGNTIYF; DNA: TGCGCCAGCAGCCAAGTGGCAGGATCTGGAAACACCATATATTTT
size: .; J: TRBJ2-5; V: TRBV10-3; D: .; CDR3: CAISAGGQETQYF; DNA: TGTGCCATCAGTGCAGGCGGCCAAGAGACCCAGTACTTC
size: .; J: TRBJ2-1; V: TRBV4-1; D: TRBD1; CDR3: CASSQLGTAYNEQFF; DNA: TGCGCCAGCAGCCAACTAGGGACAGCCTACAATGAGCAGTTCTTC
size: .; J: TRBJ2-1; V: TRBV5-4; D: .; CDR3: CASSSPTSNEQFF; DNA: TGTGCCAGCAGCTCCCCGACTAGTAATGAGCAGTTCTTC
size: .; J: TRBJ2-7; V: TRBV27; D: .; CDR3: CASSLKGPHEQYF; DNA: TGTGCCAGCAGTTTAAAGGGTCCCCACGAGCAGTACTTC
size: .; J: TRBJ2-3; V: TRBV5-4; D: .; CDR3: CASSRGATDTQYF; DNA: TGTGCCAGCAGCCGGGGGGCCACAGATACGCAGTATTTT
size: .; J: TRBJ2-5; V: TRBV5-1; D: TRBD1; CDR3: CASSQGAGETQYF; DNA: TGCGCCAGCAGCCAGGGGGCAGGTGAGACCCAGTACTTC